This is a list of T cell receptor beta chains from one sample in a study of T cells in Graves' hyperthyroidism and ophthalmopathy. TCRdb re-called the multiplex PCR reads with MiXCR, one entry per CDR3 protein. The sample holds around 400,000 distinct CDR3 sequences; 13% are singletons and the top ten take roughly 8.3%. Sequencing was carried out using blood. The receptors stem from a woman younger than 30 with Graves' hyperthyroidism. Both conserved end residues are part of each CDR3. D genes are given only for firm matches. Some rows mark clone size as missing; the rest say once, few, many or name a class of expanded clone.

j_gene	abundance	d_gene	v_gene	CDR3nt	CDR3aa
TRBJ2-5	many	TRBD1	TRBV9	TGTGCCAGCAGCGAGGGACAGCCGAAAGAGACCCAGTACTTC	CASSEGQPKETQYF
TRBJ2-6	few	NA	TRBV13	TGTGCCAGCAGCCTGGTCTCCTCTGGGGCCAACGTCCTGACTTTC	CASSLVSSGANVLTF
TRBJ1-1	NA	NA	TRBV4-1	TGCGCCAGCGGCCAAGATAGCCAGGGCCTAATGAACACTGAAGCTTTCTTT	CASGQDSQGLMNTEAFF
TRBJ2-1	few	TRBD1	TRBV4-1	TGCGCCAGCAGCCGGACAGGGGATGAGCAGTTCTTC	CASSRTGDEQFF
TRBJ1-2	many	NA	TRBV3-1	TGTGCCAGCAGCCAGGACACAATACAGGCAGCCTATGGCTACACCTTC	CASSQDTIQAAYGYTF
TRBJ1-1	NA	NA	TRBV7-2	TGTGCCAGCAGCTTAATAATGATAGAAGCTTTCTTT	CASSLIMIEAFF
TRBJ1-5	many	TRBD1	TRBV10-2	TGCGCCAGCAGTGAGCACGCGACAGGGCATCAGCCCCAGCATTTT	CASSEHATGHQPQHF
TRBJ1-1	many	TRBD1	TRBV7-2	TGTGCCAGCAGCTCGAGGACAGGGAGCACTGAAGCTTTCTTT	CASSSRTGSTEAFF
TRBJ2-2	NA	TRBD1	TRBV4-3	TGCGCCAGCAGCCGACAGGGGAATATTGGGACCGGGGAGCTGTTTTTT	CASSRQGNIGTGELFF
TRBJ1-3	medium-sized	NA	TRBV12-3/TRBV12-4	TGTGCCAGCAGCCCTAGGGGAGCAGGAAACACCATATATTTT	CASSPRGAGNTIYF
TRBJ2-3	many	NA	TRBV7-9	TGTGCCAGCAGCTACAGACAGGCATATACGCAGTATTTT	CASSYRQAYTQYF
TRBJ1-4	many	NA	TRBV6-1	TGTGCCACCTCCGGGGGTGGAGAAAAACTGTTTTTT	CATSGGGEKLFF
TRBJ2-1	few	NA	TRBV27	TGTGCCAGCAGTTTATCGCTCCCCGGCAATGAGCAGTTCTTC	CASSLSLPGNEQFF